The sequence of this TCR beta chain was determined in a study of blood T cell repertoires in COVID-19 (dated by TCRdb to 2020 to 2021). Study-level background: The collaborator samples originated in the United States, Italy and Spain and spanned the acute and convalescent phases of COVID-19. The repertoires were released in a freely available public database meant as a resource for research on the immune response to SARS-CoV-2. A de-identified subject ID, COVID-19 status, age in years and sex were almost always included in the sample metadata. The material from the prospective study consisted of cDNA or gDNA derived from T cells, B-cell-depleted T cells, or PBMCs. The samples were drawn from the first 160 participants of the ongoing ImmuneRACE study and from about 1,200 subjects provided by 6 global collaborators. Where available, HLA class I and class II types were taken from metadata supplied by the sample provider and were not determined by assay-based typing. Subjects who had been exposed to COVID-19, were actively infected with it, or had recovered from it provided the deeply sampled blood TCRbeta repertoires that made up the dataset. The full study reports these points: How much clinical and demographic metadata was included differed by source and by participant, and the metadata was provided uncurated.

The immunoSEQ Assay, a bias-controlled multiplex PCR, was used to amplify TCRbeta CDR3 regions from genomic DNA. The authors processed their data as follows. The number of nucleated cells in each sample was estimated by amplification of reference gene primers within the assay. To quantify the absolute abundance of each unique TCRbeta CDR3 rearrangement, sequence reads were collapsed and filtered. Productive Simpson clonality was computed per sample as the square root of Simpson's diversity index over productive rearrangements. As stored in TCRdb, this immuneACCESS dataset retains in-frame rearrangements with V and J assigned. A fraction of the clones does not appear; measured against another copy, unresolved V genes explain less than half of the discrepancy, and the remainder lacks a known reason. V and J calls and clone size are as listed in that table; D and trimming were resolved from the DNA. In this sample the table shows 300,000 to 350,000 clones, around 88% of which occur a single time. Together, the top ten hold 1.5% to 2% of the sample.

Trimming at the junction amounts to 4 bases on V and 1 base on J, and the germline ends lie 16 bases apart. From cysteine to phenylalanine, the CDR3 is 16 amino acids long. Just CDR3 DNA is preserved here, 48 bases in frame from base 1. According to the germline V gene (reference sequence), CDR1 reads LNHDA and CDR2 reads SQIVND. Worth noting for this clone: The clone's antigen remains unknown. Base qualities were left out, and no much larger clone turns up one base away.

At one collaborating source in Seattle, patients were enrolled during active infection and were followed longitudinally through the course of disease. Whole blood was collected in K2EDTA tubes by collaborating institutions according to the institutions' own protocols. Collaborator samples were shipped for TCRbeta analysis as frozen whole blood, isolated PBMCs, or DNA extracted from either sample type. The sequence derives from a woman aged 30 to 39 with COVID-19, enrolled during active disease. The receptor chain draws on TRBV19 and TRBJ1-2; the D gene is possibly TRBD1, with 6 bases matching. The source material was peripheral blood. The CDR3 region has the sequence CASSNDETGVNYGYTF. The DNA sequence reads TGTGCCAGTAGTAATGATGAGACAGGAGTTAACTATGGCTACACCTTC.